This is a list of T cell receptor beta chains from one sample in a study of a mutant IDH1 vaccine in newly diagnosed glioma. These receptors have no known antigen. The protocol was immunoSEQ multiplex PCR, while the TCRdb copy is restricted to in-frame clones and leaves out a portion. This table holds around 54,000 clones, approximately 87% found once. The starting material was PBMCs, obtained from a glioma patient whose treatment included an IDH1 peptide vaccine. The receptors derive from a man aged 40-49 years with glioma. Both conserved end residues are part of each CDR3. The order of the fields is CDR3 DNA, CDR3 protein, clone size, J gene, V gene, D gene. D genes are given only for firm matches. Not every row has a clone size; where given, it reads once, few, many or a size class.

DNA: TGCGCCAGCGATACTAGCGGTGGGGATACGCAGTATTTT
CDR3: CASDTSGGDTQYF
size: NA
J: TRBJ2-3
V: TRBV10-2
D: TRBD2

DNA: TGTGCCAGCAGCTTGCCTAGCGGTGTGCGAGCGCAGTATTTT
CDR3: CASSLPSGVRAQYF
size: NA
J: TRBJ2-3
V: TRBV5-6
D: TRBD2

DNA: TGTGCCAGTAGTATTTGGGGTGAAAAACTGTTTTTT
CDR3: CASSIWGEKLFF
size: NA
J: TRBJ1-4
V: TRBV19
D: NA

DNA: TGCAGCGTTGCCGCTTCTACAGGGACGAACACTGAAGCTTTCTTT
CDR3: CSVAASTGTNTEAFF
size: NA
J: TRBJ1-1
V: TRBV29-1
D: NA

DNA: TGTGCCAGCAGTTCATTCAAAGATACGCAGTATTTT
CDR3: CASSSFKDTQYF
size: NA
J: TRBJ2-3
V: TRBV2
D: NA

DNA: TGTGCCAGCAGTGAAGACGGGAGGGCGAGGAATGAGCAGTTCTTC
CDR3: CASSEDGRARNEQFF
size: NA
J: TRBJ2-1
V: TRBV6-4
D: TRBD2

DNA: TGCGCCAGCACCTCAGGGGCTGGGGTATATGCCTACGAGCAGTACTTC
CDR3: CASTSGAGVYAYEQYF
size: NA
J: TRBJ2-7
V: TRBV4-1
D: NA

DNA: TGTGCCAGCAGCCAGGGACTAGCGGGAGGTGAGACCCAGTACTTC
CDR3: CASSQGLAGGETQYF
size: NA
J: TRBJ2-5
V: TRBV14
D: TRBD2

DNA: TGTGCCAGCAGTGGGGGGGGCGCCCGCACAGATACGCAGTATTTT
CDR3: CASSGGGARTDTQYF
size: NA
J: TRBJ2-3
V: TRBV6-1
D: NA

DNA: TGTGCCAGCAGCTTACTAGCGGGAGACTACGAGCAGTACTTC
CDR3: CASSLLAGDYEQYF
size: NA
J: TRBJ2-7
V: TRBV7-2
D: TRBD2

DNA: TGTGCCAGCAGCATCGGACAGGGGGCCAGGCTTTCGCCCCAGCATTTT
CDR3: CASSIGQGARLSPQHF
size: NA
J: TRBJ1-5
V: TRBV5-6
D: TRBD1

DNA: TGTGCCAGCAGCTTAGGTCCAGGGGGGTTT
CDR3: CASSLGPGGF
size: NA
J: TRBJ1-1
V: TRBV7-2
D: TRBD1

DNA: TGTGCCAGCAGCTTGGATCTTGACAGACCATCCCAGCCCCAGCATTTT
CDR3: CASSLDLDRPSQPQHF
size: NA
J: TRBJ1-5
V: TRBV5-5
D: NA

DNA: TGTGCCAGTAGTAAGTCTCAAATCTCCTACAATGAGCAGTTCTTC
CDR3: CASSKSQISYNEQFF
size: NA
J: TRBJ2-1
V: TRBV19
D: NA

DNA: TGCAGCGTCCAGGAGATTGCTGGAAACACCATATATTTT
CDR3: CSVQEIAGNTIYF
size: NA
J: TRBJ1-3
V: TRBV29-1
D: NA

DNA: TGTGCCAGCAGCTGGTGGGCGGATACGCAGTATTTT
CDR3: CASSWWADTQYF
size: few
J: TRBJ2-3
V: TRBV5-5
D: NA

DNA: TGTGCCAGCAAAGGGCCTCGATTTTCCGATACGCAGTATTTT
CDR3: CASKGPRFSDTQYF
size: NA
J: TRBJ2-3
V: TRBV6-5
D: NA

DNA: TGTGCCAGCCGGCTATCGCGAGGGACCCAGTACTTC
CDR3: CASRLSRGTQYF
size: NA
J: TRBJ2-5
V: TRBV2
D: NA

DNA: TGTGCCAGCAGCTTAGCAGGGTCTGGGGCCAACGTCCTGACTTTC
CDR3: CASSLAGSGANVLTF
size: NA
J: TRBJ2-6
V: TRBV7-9
D: NA

DNA: TGCACCAGCAGCCAAACCCCTGGACAGGGCATCGGTGGCTACACCTTC
CDR3: CTSSQTPGQGIGGYTF
size: once
J: TRBJ1-2
V: TRBV1
D: NA